This is a list of T cell receptor beta chains from one sample in a study of T cell responses to AZD1222 COVID-19 vaccine. The data were produced by immunoSEQ multiplex PCR, yet TCRdb's version contains in-frame clones alone and is incomplete. The repertoire holds over 100,000 clones, 75% to 85% seen once, with 7.9% in the top ten. Specimen: peripheral blood, collected 28 days after the second dose of the MenACWY control vaccine. The receptors were gathered from an adult who received the MenACWY meningococcal vaccine as a control. Both conserved end residues are part of each CDR3. The D gene is left open where the match is weak. The size of a clone is reported for some rows only, either as once, few or many, or as a class for expanded clones.

>17|once|TRBJ1-2|TRBV18|TRBD1
CASSPISPGQGAAGYTF
TGTGCCAGCTCACCGATATCCCCGGGACAGGGGGCGGCTGGCTACACCTTC
>13|NA|TRBJ1-1|TRBV7-2|NA
CASSFSENTEAFF
TGTGCCAGCAGCTTCTCAGAGAACACTGAAGCTTTCTTT
>13|NA|TRBJ1-1|TRBV6-1|NA
CASSEGGGTEAFF
TGTGCCAGCAGTGAAGGAGGCGGAACTGAAGCTTTCTTT
>15|once|TRBJ1-5|TRBV4-2|NA
CASSQEWYSNQPQHF
TGTGCCAGCAGCCAAGAGTGGTATAGCAATCAGCCCCAGCATTTT
>14|NA|TRBJ1-1|TRBV7-9|NA
CASSFEMGYTEAFF
TGTGCCAGCAGCTTTGAGATGGGTTACACTGAAGCTTTCTTT
>13|few|TRBJ2-1|TRBV6-5|NA
CASRGTRVNEQFF
TGTGCCAGCAGGGGTACTAGGGTTAATGAGCAGTTCTTC
>15|NA|TRBJ1-2|TRBV5-6|NA
CASSLGGGANYGYTF
TGTGCCAGCAGCTTGGGAGGCGGAGCTAACTATGGCTACACCTTC
>13|NA|TRBJ1-2|TRBV6-5|NA
CASSPTGGYGYTF
TGTGCCAGCAGTCCGACGGGGGGCTATGGCTACACCTTC
>11|NA|TRBJ1-2|TRBV2|NA
CASSLQVPDTF
TGTGCCAGCAGTTTACAGGTGCCGGACACCTTC
>13|NA|TRBJ2-7|TRBV5-5|TRBD1
CASSLTGGGEQYF
TGTGCCAGCAGCCTGACAGGGGGCGGCGAGCAGTACTTC
>12|NA|TRBJ2-3|TRBV6-5|NA
CASRHGADTQYF
TGTGCCAGCAGGCACGGAGCAGATACGCAGTATTTT
>16|once|TRBJ2-7|TRBV21-1|NA
CASSAPRPDSSYEQYF
TGTGCCAGCAGCGCCCCCCGACCGGACAGCTCCTACGAGCAGTACTTC
>15|NA|TRBJ2-1|TRBV29-1|TRBD2
CSVGYDSGGYNEQFF
TGCAGCGTTGGGTATGATAGCGGGGGCTACAATGAGCAGTTCTTC
>15|NA|TRBJ2-5|TRBV19|TRBD2
CASSISGRGMETQYF
TGTGCCAGTAGTATAAGCGGGAGGGGTATGGAGACCCAGTACTTC
>13|NA|TRBJ1-2|TRBV19|NA
CASSTQGVGGKAF
TGTGCCAGTAGTACACAGGGCGTCGGTGGGAAAGCCTTC
>15|NA|TRBJ1-1|TRBV25-1|NA
CASSPTGWSSTEAFF
TGTGCCAGCAGCCCAACAGGGTGGAGTAGCACTGAAGCTTTCTTT
>12|NA|TRBJ2-3|TRBV6-2/TRBV6-3|NA
CASSYNTDTQYF
TGTGCCAGCAGTTACAACACAGATACGCAGTATTTT
>15|NA|TRBJ2-7|TRBV7-2|TRBD2
CASSSTSGPSYEQYF
TGTGCCAGCAGTTCGACTAGCGGGCCATCCTACGAGCAGTACTTC
>15|NA|TRBJ1-1|TRBV18|NA
CASSSGGWGYTEAFF
TGTGCCAGCTCATCGGGGGGTTGGGGGTACACTGAAGCTTTCTTT
>13|NA|TRBJ2-5|TRBV5-1|TRBD1
CASSFDREPNQYF
TGCGCCAGCAGCTTCGACAGGGAGCCCAACCAGTACTTC
>12|once|TRBJ1-5|TRBV29-1|NA
CSVLGDMQSQHF
TGCAGCGTCCTAGGGGACATGCAGTCCCAGCATTTT
>17|NA|TRBJ1-1|TRBV7-2|NA
CASSVNPLGGLNTEAFF
TGTGCCAGCAGCGTCAATCCCCTTGGGGGCCTGAACACTGAAGCTTTCTTT
>14|NA|TRBJ2-3|TRBV5-1|TRBD1
CASSWQGASDTQYF
TGCGCCAGCAGCTGGCAGGGGGCTTCGGATACGCAGTATTTT
>14|NA|TRBJ2-2|TRBV29-1|NA
CSVTEVAGAGELFF
TGCAGCGTTACGGAGGTAGCCGGGGCCGGGGAGCTGTTTTTT
>14|NA|TRBJ1-4|TRBV11-1|NA
CAPNGGATNEKLFF
TGTGCGCCGAACGGGGGTGCAACTAATGAAAAACTGTTTTTT
>15|NA|TRBJ1-5|TRBV28|NA
CASSLGVSSNQPQHF
TGTGCCAGCAGCTTAGGGGTCTCTAGCAATCAGCCCCAGCATTTT
>15|NA|TRBJ2-1|TRBV7-8|NA
CASSLTTGSYNEQFF
TGTGCCAGCAGCTTAACGACAGGAAGCTACAATGAGCAGTTCTTC
>14|NA|TRBJ2-5|TRBV20-1|NA
CSASLGAGQETQYF
TGCAGTGCTAGTCTGGGCGCGGGGCAAGAGACCCAGTACTTC
>15|NA|TRBJ2-3|TRBV6-5|TRBD1
CASGVWDRGTDTQYF
TGTGCCAGCGGAGTGTGGGACAGGGGCACAGATACGCAGTATTTT
>15|NA|TRBJ1-6|TRBV10-3|NA
CAISEERRGSSPLHF
TGTGCCATCAGTGAGGAGCGCAGGGGAAGTTCACCCCTCCACTTT
>16|NA|TRBJ1-5|TRBV5-5|NA
CASSLGGDFSNQPQHF
TGTGCCAGCAGCTTGGGTGGGGATTTTAGCAATCAGCCCCAGCATTTT
>13|NA|TRBJ1-1|TRBV29-1|NA
CSVEGAGNTEAFF
TGCAGCGTTGAAGGGGCAGGGAACACTGAAGCTTTCTTT
>17|few|TRBJ2-7|TRBV15|NA
CATSPRRAGPSSYEQYF
TGTGCCACCAGCCCCCGACGGGCAGGTCCGAGCTCCTACGAGCAGTACTTC
>14|NA|TRBJ1-1|TRBV16|TRBD1
CASSLDRGNTEAFF
TGTGCCAGCAGCCTGGACAGGGGGAACACTGAAGCTTTCTTT
>15|NA|TRBJ1-2|TRBV5-1|NA
CASSLDHRDSYGYTF
TGCGCCAGCAGCTTGGATCACAGGGATTCCTATGGCTACACCTTC
>16|NA|TRBJ2-3|TRBV2|TRBD2
CASSVQRDLSTDTQYF
TGTGCCAGCAGTGTCCAGCGGGACCTATCCACAGATACGCAGTATTTT
>17|NA|TRBJ1-2|TRBV27|NA
CASSSLGEGGLNYGYTF
TGTGCCAGCAGTTCCCTGGGGGAGGGGGGCCTTAACTATGGCTACACCTTC